These 24 T cell receptor beta chains originate from one sample sequenced in a study of blood T cell repertoires in COVID-19. Sequencing was performed with immunoSEQ multiplex PCR; in TCRdb, only in-frame clones are kept and a portion is missing. The table has some 100,000 clones, around 81% seen once. Sequenced: peripheral blood. The receptors shown here come from a human donor in a cohort sampled during active COVID-19.

The J gene is TRBJ1-5, the V gene TRBV7-8; 7 nucleotides align to TRBD1. Unmatched junction bases numbered 14, after V lost 3 bases and J lost 0 bases. This CDR3 is built from 19 residues. CDR1 and CDR2 (germline): SGHVS, FQNEAQ. The CDR3 spells CASSFSSGTAEYSNQPQHF. The CDR3 nucleotides are TGTGCCAGCAGCTTTAGCTCCGGGACAGCTGAGTATAGCAATCAGCCCCAGCATTTT.

This clone occurred once. This chain links TRBV25-1 with TRBJ1-6; D remains ambiguous. V was clipped by 1 base and J by 5 bases, with 12 bases between them. Germline values: CDR1 MGHDK, CDR2 SYGVNS. The CDR3 totals 16 residues. This CDR3 is CASSESGFSHNSPLHF. The CDR3 nucleotides are TGTGCCAGCAGTGAATCAGGTTTTTCCCATAATTCACCCCTCCACTTT.

The V and J genes are TRBV7-2 and TRBJ2-7; 7 bases are a match to TRBD2. The CDR3 runs 14 residues. CDR1 SGHTA and CDR2 FQGNSA come from the germline V gene. The ends lost 4 bases at V and 6 bases at J; junction bases unmatched: 9. The CDR3 DNA is TGTGCCAGCAGCTACGGACTAGTAGCCTCCGAGCAGTACTTC. Translated: CASSYGLVASEQYF.

J is TRBJ2-1 and V is TRBV6-5; 7 bases are a match to TRBD1. The CDR3 has 15 residues. The germline V gene has CDR1 MNHEY and CDR2 SVGAGI. V lost 6 bases, J lost 7 bases, and 12 bases stayed unmatched. This CDR3 is CASSGRDRVMNEQFF. The CDR3 DNA is TGTGCCAGCAGCGGGCGAGACAGGGTCATGAATGAGCAGTTCTTC.

This rearrangement joins TRBV13 to TRBJ1-1, with D possibly matching TRBD1 (6 bases). Germline loops: CDR1 PRHDT, CDR2 FYEKMQ (reference sequence). The germline V and J ends were trimmed by 2 bases and 3 bases, with 16 bases remaining between them. The CDR3 contains 16 residues. The CDR3 spells CASSLRLGGLYTEAFF. The CDR3 region has the DNA TGTGCCAGCAGCTTAAGGTTGGGGGGGCTCTACACTGAAGCTTTCTTT.

The J gene is TRBJ2-1, the V gene TRBV3-1 (or the pseudogene TRBV3-2); TRBD2 aligns across 10 bases. Germline V gene lookup returns CDR1 LGHDT and CDR2 YNNKEL (reference sequence). The CDR3 extends over 17 amino acids. With 0 bases clipped from V and 7 bases from J, the junction kept 9 bases outside the gene matches. DNA for the CDR3: TGTGCCAGCAGCCAAGAAATGGGGGCTAGCGGGAGAAATGAGCAGTTCTTC. It specifies CASSQEMGASGRNEQFF.

The rearrangement links TRBV14 to TRBJ2-7; 7 bases agree with TRBD1. The CDR3 has 16 residues. V shed 4 bases and J 4 bases; nucleotides not matched to a gene: 13. CDR1 is SGHDN, CDR2 FVKESK, per germline. This CDR3 reads CASSLTVGRGTYEQYF. As DNA, the CDR3 is TGTGCCAGCAGCCTTACCGTTGGCAGGGGGACGTACGAGCAGTACTTC.

The chain recombines TRBV6-5 with TRBJ2-3, with 9 bases lining up with TRBD2. This CDR3 has 13 residues. J was trimmed by 4 bases and V by 9 bases; bases with no gene match: 5. Germline V gene sequence: CDR1 MNHEY, CDR2 SVGAGI. CDR3 coding DNA: TGTGCCAGTGGCGGGGGGGCTTCAGATACGCAGTATTTT. Protein sequence: CASGGGASDTQYF.

This chain connects TRBV7-8 to TRBJ2-5; D is ambiguous. This CDR3 is built from 15 residues. The germline CDR1 and CDR2 sequences are SGHVS and FQNEAQ. The V and J ends lost 6 bases and 2 bases respectively, with 16 bases between them. In nucleotides, the CDR3 is TGTGCCAGCAGAGGCAGGTTTCCCAATCAAGAGACCCAGTACTTC. Protein sequence: CASRGRFPNQETQYF.

The V gene is TRBV5-1, the J gene TRBJ2-3; 7 bases are shared with TRBD1. The V and J ends lost 0 bases and 5 bases, in that order; junction bases with no gene match: 9. CDR3 size: 16 residues. Germline CDR1 SGHRS, CDR2 YFSETQ. CDR3 in DNA: TGCGCCAGCAGCTTGGGGCCAGGGGGAAGGGAAGATACGCAGTATTTT. Encoded protein: CASSLGPGGREDTQYF.

This clone was picked up a small number of times. The rearrangement links TRBV4-3 to TRBJ2-7; 13 positions match TRBD2. The CDR3 runs 20 residues. The trim removed 2 bases at V and 4 bases at J, leaving 17 bases unmatched. Germline CDR1 is LGHNA and CDR2 is YSLEER. CDR3 nucleotides: TGCGCCAGCAGCCAACGATACGGGACTAGCGGGACCGGATCGGCTTACGAGCAGTACTTC. It encodes CASSQRYGTSGTGSAYEQYF.

The chain is built from TRBV6-6 and TRBJ1-5; 9 bases match TRBD1. The CDR3 runs 18 residues. Per the germline V gene, CDR1 is MNHNY and CDR2 is SVGAGI (reference sequence). V trimming: 5 bases; J trimming: 2 bases; junction bases outside the gene matches: 13. The DNA of the CDR3 is TGTGCCAGCAGTCCAGGGACAGGGAAACGAGGCGGCAATCAGCCCCAGCATTTT. This translates into CASSPGTGKRGGNQPQHF.

The genes are TRBV11-3 and TRBJ2-7; 7 nucleotides align to TRBD1. Germline CDR1 and CDR2: SGHNT and YENEEA. The V gene end was trimmed by 1 base and the J gene end by 4 bases; junction bases not matched to a gene: 7. The CDR3 runs to 15 residues. CDR3 DNA: TGTGCCAGCAGCTTAGCCGGGACAGTGACGTACGAGCAGTACTTC. Translated, it gives CASSLAGTVTYEQYF.

In this sample, this clone turned up a few times. The gene calls are TRBV19 and TRBJ1-3; no clear D. Germline lookup yields CDR1 LNHDA and CDR2 SQIVND (reference sequence). The CDR3 runs 14 residues. Trimming shortened V by 6 bases and J by 4 bases, and 13 bases separated the two germline ends. The CDR3 sequence is CASSGSGLGNTIYF. CDR3 DNA sequence: TGTGCCAGTAGCGGGTCCGGACTCGGAAACACCATATATTTT.

V gene TRBV19 combines with J gene TRBJ2-7; 11 bases are shared with TRBD2. The CDR3 spans 15 residues. CDR1 is LNHDA, CDR2 SQIVND, per germline (reference sequence). V shed 3 bases and J 0 bases; nucleotides not matched to a gene: 1. The CDR3 spells CASSIGTSGSYEQYF. For the CDR3, the DNA is TGTGCCAGTAGTATCGGGACTAGCGGCTCCTACGAGCAGTACTTC.

The V and J genes are TRBV27 and TRBJ2-5, with 11 bases lining up with TRBD1. This CDR3 is 14 amino acids long. The ends lost 5 bases at V and 5 bases at J; junction bases unmatched: 4. CDR1 is MNHEY, CDR2 SMNVEV, per germline (reference sequence). As DNA, the CDR3 is TGTGCCAGCAGTAAAGGACAGGGGGCGGAGACCCAGTACTTC. Translating gives CASSKGQGAETQYF.

A single count supports this clone. Other DNA sequences in the sample encode the same CDR3. The chain joins TRBV7-2 to TRBJ2-3, with 8 nucleotides matching TRBD1. The V segment lost 2 bases and the J segment 3 bases; nucleotides outside the gene matches: 1. CDR1 is SGHTA, CDR2 FQGNSA, per germline. The CDR3 totals 14 residues. The CDR3 DNA reads as TGTGCCAGCAGCTTAACAGGGGGGACAGATACGCAGTATTTT. This translates into CASSLTGGTDTQYF.

This chain uses TRBV6-5 with TRBJ1-3, with 9 bases that match TRBD1. This CDR3 comprises 16 residues. Germline loops: CDR1 MNHEY, CDR2 SVGAGI. After removal of 3 bases from V and 4 bases from J, the junction contained 7 bases not matched to a gene. The CDR3 region has the DNA TGTGCCAGCAGTTATCTCGGACAGGGGAAGGGAAACACCATATATTTT. This sequence encodes CASSYLGQGKGNTIYF.

J is TRBJ2-7 and V is TRBV6-2 or TRBV6-3, with TRBD2 matching over 9 bases. V shed 0 bases and J 3 bases; nucleotides not matched to a gene: 3. Per the germline V gene, CDR1 is MNHEY and CDR2 is SVGEGT. The CDR3 loop spans 15 amino acids. CDR3 loop: CASSYSLAGHYEQYF. CDR3 bases: TGTGCCAGCAGTTACTCCCTAGCGGGGCACTACGAGCAGTACTTC.

This chain's CDR3 is CSLGQDYGYTF. The CDR3 DNA follows: TGCAGCCTCGGACAGGACTATGGCTACACCTTC. The genes are TRBV29-1 and TRBJ1-2; TRBD1 aligns across 7 bases. Germline CDR1 SQVTM, CDR2 ANQGSEA. Unmatched junction bases numbered 3, after V lost 8 bases and J lost 3 bases. This CDR3 has 11 amino acids.

CDR3 amino acids: CASLGGATQNTEAFF. The CDR3 bases are TGTGCCAGCTTAGGTGGGGCAACTCAGAACACTGAAGCTTTCTTT. The rearrangement links TRBV28 to TRBJ1-1; D is possibly TRBD1 (5 bases). The CDR3 loop spans 15 amino acids. V dropped 8 bases and J dropped 1 base, with 17 bases sitting between them. The V gene's germline CDR1 is MDHEN and CDR2 SYDVKM.

The chain uses TRBV6-6 and TRBJ2-7; 11 nucleotides agree with TRBD2. CDR1 and CDR2 (germline): MNHNY, SVGAGI (reference sequence). The CDR3 consists of 16 residues. The V gene end was trimmed by 1 base and the J gene end by 0 bases; junction bases not matched to a gene: 2. The CDR3, as DNA: TGTGCCAGCAGTTACTACGGACTAGCGGGCTCCTACGAGCAGTACTTC. Translated, it gives CASSYYGLAGSYEQYF.

Points on this clone: The junction differs from germline at one of its ends, possibly a read error. This chain links TRBV3-1 (or the pseudogene TRBV3-2) with TRBJ2-3; TRBD1 agrees at 12 bases. CDR1 is LGHDT and CDR2 is YNNKEL in the germline V gene (reference sequence). The CDR3 sequence is 16 residues long. The CDR3 region has the DNA TGTGCCAGCAGCCTGGGCGGGACAGGGGGCACGGATACGCAGTATTTT. Protein sequence: CASSLGGTGGTDTQYF.

The genes are TRBV7-3 and TRBJ2-5; 8 bases line up with TRBD2. The CDR3 is 17 residues long. The trim removed 4 bases at V and 5 bases at J, leaving 15 bases unmatched. CDR1 is SGHTA and CDR2 is FQGTGA in the germline V gene. CDR3 sequence: CASSYLPRGALGETQYF. CDR3 coding DNA: TGTGCCAGCAGCTATCTTCCGCGGGGGGCACTCGGGGAGACCCAGTACTTC. Supplemented by reference TRBV7-3 and TRBJ2-5, the full variable domain reads GAGVSQTPSNKVTEKGKYVELRCDPISGHTALYWYRQSLGQGPEFLIYFQGTGAADDSGLPNDRFFAVRPEGSVSTLKIQRTERGDSAVYLCASSYLPRGALGETQYFGPGTRLLVL.